A selection of T cell receptor beta chains follows, all from one sample in a study of blood T cell repertoires in COVID-19. The data were produced by immunoSEQ multiplex PCR, yet TCRdb's version contains in-frame clones alone and is incomplete. Found here are a few hundred thousand clones, 70% to 85% of them singletons; the top ten hold roughly 15%. Sequenced input: PBMCs or T cells enriched from blood (not recorded which). The receptors come from a man aged 40-49 years who had recovered from COVID-19. Each CDR3 is given with its conserved first and last residue. A D gene is named only where the DNA matches it firmly. Rows may omit the clone size; those that give it use once, few, many or a size class.

DNA	CDR3	size	D	J	V
TGCAGTGCTAGTGATCCTAGCGGGGTGTACAATGAGCAGTTCTTC	CSASDPSGVYNEQFF	NA	TRBD2	TRBJ2-1	TRBV20-1
TGTGCCAGCAGCCGAGAGAGAGGAGGATCCTACGAGCAGTACTTC	CASSRERGGSYEQYF	NA	NA	TRBJ2-7	TRBV4-2
TGTGCCACCAGTGATACAGGATTGGGCCGCTCTGGGGCCAACGTCCTGACTTTC	CATSDTGLGRSGANVLTF	NA	NA	TRBJ2-6	TRBV24-1
TGCAGCTCCACCTCCGGCAGGGGTGGCGGCTACACCTTC	CSSTSGRGGGYTF	NA	NA	TRBJ1-2	TRBV29-1
TGTGCCAGCAGTTTATACGCGGGACTGAACACTGAAGCTTTCTTT	CASSLYAGLNTEAFF	NA	NA	TRBJ1-1	TRBV27
TGTGCCACCAGCAGTGACAGTTATCATCAGCCCCAGCATTTT	CATSSDSYHQPQHF	NA	NA	TRBJ1-5	TRBV15
TGTGCCAGCAGTCGCCTCTCAGGGCCATACTACGAGCAGTACTTC	CASSRLSGPYYEQYF	NA	NA	TRBJ2-7	TRBV5-5
TGTGCCAGCAGCTTACCAAATCAGCCCCAGCATTTT	CASSLPNQPQHF	NA	NA	TRBJ1-5	TRBV7-2
TGCGCCAGCAGCTCGGGACTAGCCTTACCCCAAGAGACCCAGTACTTC	CASSSGLALPQETQYF	NA	TRBD2	TRBJ2-5	TRBV5-1
TGTGCCAGCAGCTTGGAGATTGGACGAGGGCACACTGAAGCTTTCTTT	CASSLEIGRGHTEAFF	NA	NA	TRBJ1-1	TRBV5-8
TGTGCCTGGGGGACGGGGGGAAAACTGTTTTTT	CAWGTGGKLFF	NA	NA	TRBJ1-4	TRBV30
TGTGCCAGCAGCTTAGTATGGGAGGGGGATCAGCCCCAGCATTTT	CASSLVWEGDQPQHF	NA	NA	TRBJ1-5	TRBV7-2
TGTGCCGTCGCTTTGGAGCCCGCCTCGCGAAAACTGTTTTTT	CAVALEPASRKLFF	few	NA	TRBJ1-4	TRBV19
TGTGCCAGCAGTGAAGAGAGATACGAGCAGTACTTC	CASSEERYEQYF	NA	NA	TRBJ2-7	TRBV6-1
TGTGCCAGCAGTAAACAGATGAACACTGAAGCTTTCTTT	CASSKQMNTEAFF	NA	NA	TRBJ1-1	TRBV7-3
TGTGCCAGCAGCCCCCTTGGCGGAGTGGTATACCATGAGCAGTTCTTC	CASSPLGGVVYHEQFF	NA	NA	TRBJ2-1	TRBV7-6
TGTGCCAGCTCAGGCCAATTGGACGAGCAGTACTTC	CASSGQLDEQYF	NA	NA	TRBJ2-7	TRBV18
TGCGCCAGTGCCGCGGCGGGAGAGGGAAATGAGCAGTTCTTC	CASAAAGEGNEQFF	NA	TRBD2	TRBJ2-1	TRBV10-1
TGTGCCAGCAGACCCGGACAGGGGGCGGGTCAGCCCCAGCATTTT	CASRPGQGAGQPQHF	NA	TRBD1	TRBJ1-5	TRBV6-6